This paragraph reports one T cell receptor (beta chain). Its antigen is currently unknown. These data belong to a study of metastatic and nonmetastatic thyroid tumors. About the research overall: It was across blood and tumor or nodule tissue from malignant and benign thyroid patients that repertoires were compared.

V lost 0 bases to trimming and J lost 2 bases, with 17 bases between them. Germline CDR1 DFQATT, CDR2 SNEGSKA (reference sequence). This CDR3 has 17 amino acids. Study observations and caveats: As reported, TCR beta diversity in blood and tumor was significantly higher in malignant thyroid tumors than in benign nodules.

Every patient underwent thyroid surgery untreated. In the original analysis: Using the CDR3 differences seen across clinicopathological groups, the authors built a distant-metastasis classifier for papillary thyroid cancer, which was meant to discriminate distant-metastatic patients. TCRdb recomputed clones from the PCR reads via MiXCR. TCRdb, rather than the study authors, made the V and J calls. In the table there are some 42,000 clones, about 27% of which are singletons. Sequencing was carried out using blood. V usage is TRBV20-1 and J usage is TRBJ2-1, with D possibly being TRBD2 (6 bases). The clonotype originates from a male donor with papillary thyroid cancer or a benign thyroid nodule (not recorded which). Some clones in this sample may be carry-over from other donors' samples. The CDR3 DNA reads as TGCAGTGCTAGAGATAGTAGAAGCGGGCCTACCTACAATGAGCAGTTCTTC. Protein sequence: CSARDSRSGPTYNEQFF.